A selection of T cell receptor beta chains follows, all from one sample in a study of T cells after posttransplantation cyclophosphamide. Clones were read by immunoSEQ multiplex PCR, and TCRdb kept only the in-frame ones, dropping some. The data contain 9,000 to 10,000 clones, 88% of them seen just once; the ten biggest clones take up 26%. Source: PBMCs, taken after an allogeneic stem cell transplant with a calcineurin inhibitor and methotrexate. These TCRs come from a young adult male patient who received an allogeneic stem cell transplant from an unrelated donor, was CMV-positive, and had no GVHD. These T cells may partly come from the graft donor. Both conserved end residues are part of each CDR3. D genes are given only for firm matches. The size field is filled for only some rows; it gives once, few, many or a size class.

J gene	D gene	clone size	V gene	CDR3 DNA	CDR3 protein
TRBJ2-5	.	.	TRBV7-9	TGTGCCAGCAGCCCTGGAGGGCCGGGCCAAGAGACCCAGTACTTC	CASSPGGPGQETQYF
TRBJ2-7	TRBD2	.	TRBV7-8	TGTGCCAGCAGCGTAGTGAAGCGGGGCCCCTACGAGCAGTACTTC	CASSVVKRGPYEQYF
TRBJ2-1	.	.	TRBV4-1	TGCGCCAGCAGCCCTCCGGCGGGCAATGAGCAGTTCTTC	CASSPPAGNEQFF
TRBJ2-7	.	.	TRBV9	TGTGCCAGCAGCGTTCAGGGGGGACCCTACGAGCAGTACTTC	CASSVQGGPYEQYF
TRBJ2-2	TRBD2	.	TRBV6-1	TGTGCCAGGGGAGGGCCGAACACCGGGGAGCTGTTTTTT	CARGGPNTGELFF
TRBJ2-1	.	.	TRBV7-2	TGTGCCAGCAGCTTAGCGGGAGGAAACTCCTACAATGAGCAGTTCTTC	CASSLAGGNSYNEQFF
TRBJ2-1	TRBD2	.	TRBV5-4	TGTGCCAGCCGAGTCGCGGGAGGGCACTACAATGAGCAGTTCTTC	CASRVAGGHYNEQFF
TRBJ2-1	.	few	TRBV27	TGTGCCAGCAGTTTATCCCCCCCGGATGAGCAGTTCTTC	CASSLSPPDEQFF
TRBJ2-7	.	.	TRBV28	TGTGCCAGCAGTGGGGGAGGGCAGGGGGCGCGGGAGCAGTACTTC	CASSGGGQGAREQYF
TRBJ1-2	.	.	TRBV27	TGTGCCAGCAGTCCCCAGGGGATGGGGGGCTACACCTTC	CASSPQGMGGYTF
TRBJ1-2	.	.	TRBV2	TGTGCCAGCAGTTATCGTCTTGACAGTGGAGATGGCTACACCTTC	CASSYRLDSGDGYTF
TRBJ2-7	TRBD1	few	TRBV7-2	TGTGCCAGCAGCCTCGGGACAGGGGAGGGCTACGAGCAGTACTTC	CASSLGTGEGYEQYF
TRBJ1-2	.	.	TRBV18	TGTGCCAGCTCACTTGACGGACTCTATGGCTACACCTTC	CASSLDGLYGYTF
TRBJ1-6	.	once	TRBV27	TGTGCCAGCAGCCAGACCCGGACAGATTTGTCCCTCCACTTT	CASSQTRTDLSLHF
TRBJ2-5	TRBD2	.	TRBV27	TGTGCCAGCAGTACCAATGCCATTTGGCGGGAGAGAGGAGAGACCCAGTACTTC	CASSTNAIWRERGETQYF
TRBJ2-3	.	.	TRBV12-5	TGTGCTAGTGGCCCCCAAACAGATACGCAGTATTTT	CASGPQTDTQYF
TRBJ2-1	TRBD1	.	TRBV4-3	TGCGCCAGCAGCATACGGACAGGGGGGGACAATGAGCAGTTCTTC	CASSIRTGGDNEQFF
TRBJ2-2	.	.	TRBV7-6	TGTGCCAGCAGCTTAGCCCCGCACTACAACACCGGGGAGCTGTTTTTT	CASSLAPHYNTGELFF
TRBJ2-1	.	.	TRBV29-1	TGCAGCGTTGAGCCAGGGACCTACAATGAGCAGTTCTTC	CSVEPGTYNEQFF
TRBJ2-5	.	.	TRBV7-3	TGTGCCAGCAGCTTAGGGGGCCGGGAGACCCAGTACTTC	CASSLGGRETQYF
TRBJ2-7	TRBD2	.	TRBV7-9	TGTGCCAGCAGTTTTACCGGGACTAGCGGGACCTACGAGCAGTACTTC	CASSFTGTSGTYEQYF
TRBJ2-7	TRBD1	once	TRBV5-6	TGTGCCAGCAGCTCGGACAGGGGGCGAGAGCAGTACTTC	CASSSDRGREQYF
TRBJ2-2	.	.	TRBV30	TGTGCCTGGAGTGGGGGGGACTCGAACACCGGGGAGCTGTTTTTT	CAWSGGDSNTGELFF
TRBJ2-1	.	.	TRBV4-2	TGTGCCAGCAGCCAAAGGGGGACATCAAATGAGCAGTTCTTC	CASSQRGTSNEQFF
TRBJ2-1	TRBD2	.	TRBV28	TGTGCCAGTCGACTAGCGGGAGTTAATGAGCAGTTCTTC	CASRLAGVNEQFF
TRBJ1-2	.	once	TRBV29-1	TGCAGCTGTTCAGTGTCTTACTATGGCTACACCTTC	CSCSVSYYGYTF
TRBJ2-1	TRBD2	.	TRBV4-2	TGTGCCAGCAGCCTCACTGAACTAGCGCCCTACAATGAGCAGTTCTTC	CASSLTELAPYNEQFF
TRBJ1-1	.	.	TRBV2	TGTGCCAGCAGCTTCGATGGGGGGGACACTGAAGCTTTCTTT	CASSFDGGDTEAFF
TRBJ2-3	TRBD2	.	TRBV7-9	TGTGCCAGCAGCTACTTAGCGGGAGGGCCCTCAGATACGCAGTATTTT	CASSYLAGGPSDTQYF